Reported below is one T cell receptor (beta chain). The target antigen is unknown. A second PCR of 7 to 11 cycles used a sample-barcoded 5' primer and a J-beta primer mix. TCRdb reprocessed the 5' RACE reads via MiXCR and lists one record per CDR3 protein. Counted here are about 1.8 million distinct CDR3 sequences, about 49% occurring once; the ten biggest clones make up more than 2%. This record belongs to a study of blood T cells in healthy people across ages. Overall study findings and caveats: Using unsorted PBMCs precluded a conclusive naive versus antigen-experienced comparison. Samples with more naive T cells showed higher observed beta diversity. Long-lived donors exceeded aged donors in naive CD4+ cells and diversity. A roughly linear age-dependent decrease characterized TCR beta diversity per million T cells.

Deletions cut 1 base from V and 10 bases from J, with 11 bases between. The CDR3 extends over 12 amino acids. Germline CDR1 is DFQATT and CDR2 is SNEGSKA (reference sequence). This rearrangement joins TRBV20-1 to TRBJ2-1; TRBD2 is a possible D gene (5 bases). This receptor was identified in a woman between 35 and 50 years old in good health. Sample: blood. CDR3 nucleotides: TGCAGTGCTAGAGCGCGGCGCGGGGAGCAGTTCTTC. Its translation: CSARARRGEQFF.